The 24 T cell receptor beta chains reported below all come from one sample, sequenced in a study of blood T cell repertoires in COVID-19. Assay: immunoSEQ multiplex PCR; the TCRdb copy retains only in-frame clones and omits some. The repertoire holds around 270,000 clones, with around nine tenths as singletons. The sequencing input was peripheral blood. The receptors originated from a man between 40 and 49 years old with acute or convalescent COVID-19.

CDR3 loop: CAILTGGGGYTF. The CDR3 region has the DNA TGTGCCATCCTGACAGGGGGCGGGGGCTACACCTTC. The rearrangement uses TRBV10-3 and TRBJ1-2; 10 positions match TRBD1. Germline CDR1 reads ENHRY; CDR2 reads SYGVKD. V shed 8 bases, J shed 8 bases, and the junction held 5 bases outside the gene matches. This CDR3 has 12 amino acids.

A single count supports this clone. This chain links TRBV4-1 with TRBJ2-1, with TRBD1 as a possible D gene (5 bases). Germline loops: CDR1 MGHRA, CDR2 YSYEKL. Trimming stripped 4 bases from V and 0 bases from J, with 10 bases between. The CDR3 has 15 residues. For the CDR3, the DNA is TGCGCCAGCAGCCCGGACACCAACTCCTACAATGAGCAGTTCTTC. Translating gives CASSPDTNSYNEQFF.

CDR3 loop: CASSPQGLAYEQYF. In DNA, the CDR3 is TGCGCCAGCAGCCCTCAAGGACTAGCCTACGAGCAGTACTTC. The genes are TRBV5-1 and TRBJ2-7, with 7 bases identical to TRBD2. Looked up from germline, CDR1 is SGHRS and CDR2 is YFSETQ. The junction had 6 bases not matched to a gene; V was cut back by 4 bases and J by 2 bases. The CDR3 loop spans 14 amino acids.

The V call is TRBV29-1, the J call TRBJ2-1, with 7 bases fitting TRBD1. CDR1 SQVTM and CDR2 ANQGSEA come from the germline V gene. CDR3 length: 14 amino acids. Losses at the gene ends were 8 bases for V and 1 base for J; bases not matched to a gene: 8. The CDR3 bases are TGCAGCATACCGACAGGGAGTTCCTACAATGAGCAGTTCTTC. Translated, it gives CSIPTGSSYNEQFF.

The chain combines TRBV6-5 with TRBJ2-7, with 9 nucleotides matching TRBD1. The germline V gene has CDR1 MNHEY and CDR2 SVGAGI. CDR3 length equals 15 residues. V lost 5 bases and J lost 10; bases outside the gene matches: 15. CDR3 residues: CASSRVGTGFFGQYF. In DNA form, the CDR3 reads TGTGCCAGCAGTCGGGTGGGGACAGGGTTTTTCGGCCAGTACTTC.

The chain employs TRBV5-1 and TRBJ1-2, with 9 bases that match TRBD1. The CDR3 runs to 15 residues. The ends lost 3 bases at V and 5 bases at J; junction bases unmatched: 8. Germline CDR1 SGHRS, CDR2 YFSETQ. The CDR3 is CASSSTGQGGYGYTF. Here the CDR3 DNA reads TGCGCCAGCAGCTCTACGGGACAGGGTGGATATGGCTACACCTTC.

The V gene is TRBV5-4, the J gene TRBJ2-1, with 7 nucleotides matching TRBD1. CDR3 size: 15 residues. The ends lost 5 bases at V and 3 bases at J; junction bases unmatched: 8. Germline V lookup: CDR1 SGHNT, CDR2 YYREEE (reference sequence). CDR3 nucleotides: TGTGCCAGCAGTTCACAGGGGAATAGCTACAATGAGCAGTTCTTC. This encodes CASSSQGNSYNEQFF.

V gene TRBV19 combines with J gene TRBJ2-1; D unclear. V was pared by 1 base and J by 0 bases, with 4 bases between. This CDR3 is built from 14 residues. Germline V lookup: CDR1 LNHDA, CDR2 SQIVND (reference sequence). The DNA for the CDR3 is TGTGCCAGTAGTATAGCAAACTCCTACAATGAGCAGTTCTTC. Protein: CASSIANSYNEQFF.

J is TRBJ2-1 and V is TRBV24-1; 9 bases fit TRBD1. V gave up 4 bases and J gave up 4 bases; unmatched junction bases: 7. This CDR3 is 16 amino acids long. The germline gives CDR1 KGHDR, CDR2 SFDVKD. The CDR3 region has the DNA TGTGCCACCAGTGACCCGACAGGGGGAGGTTACAATGAGCAGTTCTTC. It yields the protein CATSDPTGGGYNEQFF.

The chain employs TRBV3-1 (or the pseudogene TRBV3-2) and TRBJ1-3; D remains ambiguous. The V end lost 3 bases, the J end lost 3 bases, and 12 bases lay between the germline ends. Germline V gives CDR1 LGHDT, CDR2 YNNKEL (reference sequence). There are 15 residues in the CDR3. The CDR3, as DNA: TGTGCCAGCAGCCACGGAGTAGGAAGTGGAAACACCATATATTTT. This codes for CASSHGVGSGNTIYF.

The V gene is TRBV24-1, the J gene TRBJ2-1; D gene unclear. From germline, CDR1 is KGHDR and CDR2 SFDVKD. Trimming took 0 bases from V and 10 from J, leaving 6 bases between them. The CDR3 is 12 amino acids. This chain's CDR3 is CATSDLRREQFF. CDR3 bases: TGTGCCACCAGTGATTTGCGCAGGGAGCAGTTCTTC.

The J gene is TRBJ2-7, the V gene TRBV18; possibly TRBD2 for D (6 bases). V lost 3 bases to trimming and J lost 6 bases, with 9 bases between them. The CDR3 contains 12 residues. CDR1 KGHSH and CDR2 LQKENI come from the germline V gene. Here the CDR3 DNA reads TGTGCCAGCTCACCGGCGGGGTCCGAGCAGTACTTC. Translation gives CASSPAGSEQYF.

This chain links TRBV2 with TRBJ2-1; a possible D gene is TRBD1 (6 bases). V dropped 4 bases and J dropped 3 bases, with 7 bases sitting between them. CDR1 and CDR2 (germline): SNHLY, FYNNEI. CDR3 length: 13 amino acids. This chain's CDR3 is CASSGGGYNEQFF. The CDR3 region has the DNA TGTGCCAGCAGTGGAGGGGGCTACAATGAGCAGTTCTTC.

The gene calls are TRBV5-1 and TRBJ1-1; D gene uncertain. The V gene lost 0 bases and the J gene lost 7 bases, with 10 bases spanning the gap. In germline, CDR1 is SGHRS, CDR2 YFSETQ. CDR3 length: 13 amino acids. The CDR3 DNA is TGCGCCAGCAGCTTGGTTTTTGCGGTTGAAGCTTTCTTT. The encoded protein is CASSLVFAVEAFF.

The rearrangement links TRBV2 to TRBJ2-3; D perhaps matches TRBD2 (7 bases). V lost 0 bases, J lost 2 bases, and 9 bases lay in between. Germline V CDR1 and CDR2: SNHLY, FYNNEI. The CDR3 contains 15 residues. CDR3 sequence reads: CASSEAGGPTDTQYF. Here the CDR3 DNA reads TGTGCCAGCAGTGAAGCGGGGGGGCCCACAGATACGCAGTATTTT.

This chain uses TRBV5-6 with TRBJ1-6; no definite D call. There are 17 residues in the CDR3. Germline V CDR1 and CDR2: SGHDT, YYEEEE. V lost 4 bases and J 0 bases, leaving 14 bases between the germline ends. This CDR3 reads CASSTLTGSSYNSPLHF. CDR3 nucleotides: TGTGCCAGCAGCACTTTGACTGGAAGCTCCTATAATTCACCCCTCCACTTT.

On this clone itself: Other DNA sequences in the sample encode the same CDR3. DNA for the CDR3: TGTGCCAGCAGCGTAGTACAGGGTGGAAACACCATATATTTT. Translating gives CASSVVQGGNTIYF. The gene calls are TRBV9 and TRBJ1-3; D perhaps matches TRBD1 (6 bases). Trimming left V 0 bases short and J 3 bases short, with 7 bases between. The germline V gene encodes CDR1 SGDLS and CDR2 YYNGEE. The CDR3 sequence is 14 residues long. The variable domain in full, with the rest retrieved from reference TRBV9 and TRBJ1-3, is DSGVTQTPKHLITATGQRVTLRCSPRSGDLSVYWYQQSLDQGLQFLIQYYNGEERAKGNILERFSAQQFPDLHSELNLSSLELGDSALYFCASSVVQGGNTIYFGEGSWLTVV.

This clone was seen once. The rearrangement uses TRBV27 and TRBJ1-5, with unresolved D. Trimming removed 3 bases at V and 8 bases at J, with 14 bases between. The CDR3 is 14 residues long. In germline, CDR1 is MNHEY, CDR2 SMNVEV (reference sequence). The CDR3 loop reads CASSFHSSWEPQHF. The CDR3 DNA sequence: TGTGCCAGCAGTTTCCACAGCTCTTGGGAGCCCCAGCATTTT.

The rearrangement links TRBV7-2 to TRBJ1-2; no clear D gene. The CDR3 consists of 12 residues. CDR1 SGHTA and CDR2 FQGNSA come from the germline V gene. V was cut by 6 bases and J by 8 bases, with 13 bases left in between. The CDR3, as DNA: TGTGCCAGCAGTTCGCGGGGAGGCGGCTACACCTTC. This sequence encodes CASSSRGGGYTF.

This clone was recorded only once. The rearrangement joins TRBV18 to TRBJ2-7; 7 bases are shared with TRBD1. V shed 10 bases, J shed 3 bases, and the junction held 9 bases outside the gene matches. Germline V gene sequence: CDR1 KGHSH, CDR2 LQKENI. This CDR3 spans 13 amino acids. The CDR3 DNA follows: TGTGCCAACAACCGGGACAGAATCTACGAGCAGTACTTC. It encodes CANNRDRIYEQYF.

The rearrangement joins TRBV11-2 to TRBJ2-1; TRBD2 matches at 11 bases. In germline, CDR1 is SGHAT, CDR2 FQNNGV. The trim removed 2 bases at V and 5 bases at J, leaving 2 bases unmatched. The CDR3 totals 15 residues. This CDR3 is CASSLQLAGDNEQFF. The CDR3 nucleotides read TGTGCCAGCAGCTTACAACTAGCGGGGGACAATGAGCAGTTCTTC.

The chain links TRBV15 to TRBJ2-5, with 8 bases identical to TRBD1. Losses at the gene ends were 2 bases for V and 5 bases for J; bases not matched to a gene: 4. Germline V lookup: CDR1 LNHNV, CDR2 YYDKDF (reference sequence). The CDR3 is made up of 14 amino acids. The CDR3 DNA reads TGTGCCACCAGCAGACCGGGGGACAGGGAGACCCAGTACTTC. It encodes CATSRPGDRETQYF.

This clone showed up just once. The chain joins TRBV6-1 to TRBJ1-1; D is ambiguous. CDR1 MNHNS and CDR2 SASEGT come from the germline V gene. The V end was cut by 3 bases, the J end by 4 bases, with 12 bases between. The CDR3 totals 14 residues. The CDR3 spells CASSDTFPTTEAFF. The CDR3 DNA reads TGTGCCAGCAGTGACACCTTCCCTACCACTGAAGCTTTCTTT.

The V call is TRBV27, the J call TRBJ1-5, with TRBD1 matching over 8 bases. Trimming at V came to 0 bases and at J to 5 bases, leaving 3 bases not matched to a gene. The germline V gene has CDR1 MNHEY and CDR2 SMNVEV (reference sequence). The CDR3 covers 15 residues. CDR3 nucleotides: TGTGCCAGCAGTTTATCAATGACAGGGGATCAGCCCCAGCATTTT. Translating gives CASSLSMTGDQPQHF.